The source of this T cell receptor (beta chain) is a study of T-cell memory formation after mild COVID-19. Overall study context: Among the donors, TCR clusters were largely specific to each donor. Study conclusions and caveats: Pre-infection memory contained some responding clones, which suggested that cross-reactive memory had joined.

With V trimmed by 9 bases and J by 5 bases, 4 bases remained unmatched. The CDR3 runs to 12 residues. CDR1 and CDR2 from the germline V gene are MNHEY and SVGEGT. This clonotype occurred a few times. Its antigen is currently unknown. TCRdb fed the 5' RACE reads into MiXCR, producing one record per CDR3 protein. The table records hundreds of thousands of distinct CDR3 sequences, 8% to 10% of them present only once. This TCR was recovered from a man younger than 30 who had mild COVID-19 (a few samples of this study predate the infection). Cell type and time point are not known. Input material: PBMCs or a T cell subset sorted from them (not recorded which). The genes are TRBV6-2 or TRBV6-3 and TRBJ1-1, with 9 bases identical to TRBD1. The CDR3 protein is CASQDRGTEAFF. The DNA for the CDR3 is TGTGCCAGTCAAGACAGGGGGACTGAAGCTTTCTTT.